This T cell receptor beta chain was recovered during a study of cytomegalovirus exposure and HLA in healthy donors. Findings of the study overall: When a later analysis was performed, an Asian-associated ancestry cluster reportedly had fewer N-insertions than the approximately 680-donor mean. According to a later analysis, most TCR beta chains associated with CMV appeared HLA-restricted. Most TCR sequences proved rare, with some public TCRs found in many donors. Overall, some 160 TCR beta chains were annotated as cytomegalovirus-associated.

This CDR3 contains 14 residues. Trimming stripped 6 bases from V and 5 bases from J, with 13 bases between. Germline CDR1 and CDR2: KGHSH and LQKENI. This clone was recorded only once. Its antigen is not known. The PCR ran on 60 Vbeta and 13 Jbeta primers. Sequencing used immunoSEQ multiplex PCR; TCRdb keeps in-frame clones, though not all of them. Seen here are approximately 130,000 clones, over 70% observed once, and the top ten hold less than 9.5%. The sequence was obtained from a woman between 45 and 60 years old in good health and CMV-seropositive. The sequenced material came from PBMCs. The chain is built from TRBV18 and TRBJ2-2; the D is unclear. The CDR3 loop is CASSLDNPTGELFF. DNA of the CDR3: TGTGCCAGCTCCCTCGACAACCCAACCGGGGAGCTGTTTTTT.